The 27 T cell receptor beta chains reported below all come from one sample, sequenced in a study of T cells in Graves' hyperthyroidism and ophthalmopathy. What was amplified from RNA transcripts were TCR beta CDR3 regions. An initial round of RT-PCR targeting the TCR CDR3 relied on the HTBI primer set. Using its own MiXCR run on the multiplex PCR reads, TCRdb lists one record per CDR3 protein. The data contain 340,000 or so distinct CDR3 sequences, over 15% of them singletons. Sequences were obtained from blood. The receptors originated from a woman in her fifties or sixties with Graves' hyperthyroidism.

This clonotype was seen repeatedly, ten times or more. The chain recombines TRBV15 with TRBJ2-3, with 13 bases fitting TRBD2. V trimming: 6 bases; J trimming: 2 bases; junction bases outside the gene matches: 14. Germline values: CDR1 LNHNV, CDR2 YYDKDF (reference sequence). This CDR3 is built from 19 residues. The CDR3 region is CATRPIAGLAGDLTDTQYF. CDR3 coding DNA: TGTGCCACCAGACCCATTGCAGGACTAGCGGGAGATCTCACAGATACGCAGTATTTT.

The sample holds a few counts of this clonotype. This CDR3 reads CASSEGAQGAFF. DNA for the CDR3: TGTGCCAGCAGTGAAGGGGCGCAGGGGGCTTTCTTT. The V call is TRBV25-1, the J call TRBJ1-1; TRBD1 might be the D (6 bases). Per germline, CDR1 MGHDK and CDR2 SYGVNS. The CDR3 is 12 amino acids. Trimming pared 2 bases from V and 11 bases from J, leaving 12 bases between.

The rearrangement links TRBV9 to TRBJ1-3; perhaps TRBD1 as D (5 bases). CDR1 and CDR2 from the germline V gene are SGDLS and YYNGEE. The V and J ends lost 5 bases and 1 base respectively, with 10 bases between them. The CDR3 extends over 14 amino acids. For the CDR3, the DNA is TGTGCCAGCAGTCCAAGGGGATCTGGAAACACCATATATTTT. The encoded protein is CASSPRGSGNTIYF.

V usage is TRBV5-1 and J usage is TRBJ2-5; possible D gene TRBD2, 6 bases. In germline, CDR1 is SGHRS, CDR2 YFSETQ. V dropped 4 bases and J dropped 2 bases, with 12 bases sitting between them. There are 14 residues in the CDR3. The CDR3 is CASSGGTVQETQYF. The CDR3 region has the DNA TGCGCCAGCAGCGGGGGGACGGTACAAGAGACCCAGTACTTC. The entire variable domain, with the rest obtained from reference TRBV5-1 and TRBJ2-5, is as follows: KAGVTQTPRYLIKTRGQQVTLSCSPISGHRSVSWYQQTPGQGLQFLFEYFSETQRNKGNFPGRFSGRQFSNSRSEMNVSTLELGDSALYLCASSGGTVQETQYFGPGTRLLVL.

At least ten counts were recorded for this clonotype. This chain joins TRBV7-8 and TRBJ2-3, with TRBD2 matching over 8 bases. V was pared by 4 bases and J by 6 bases, with 12 bases of the junction left unmatched. Germline V gene data show CDR1 as SGHVS and CDR2 as FQNEAQ. This CDR3 spans 16 amino acids. CDR3 nucleotide sequence: TGTGCCAGCAGCTCAGGACTAGCTCGGGGGCTGGATACGCAGTATTTT. Translating gives CASSSGLARGLDTQYF.

As for this clonotype: Being one base from a much bigger clone, this may be a read error. V is TRBV4-1 and J is TRBJ2-7; D is possibly TRBD1 (5 bases). The DNA end is a closer match to TRBJ2-1, so the J assignment may be wrong. Germline V gives CDR1 MGHRA, CDR2 YSYEKL. The CDR3 has 15 residues. The CDR3, as DNA: TGCGCCAGCAGCCCAACCCAGGGCCGAACCTACGAGCAGTTCTTC. This codes for CASSPTQGRTYEQFF.

This clonotype was recorded many times. The V gene is TRBV2, the J gene TRBJ1-2, with D uncertain. The V and J ends lost 2 bases and 5 bases respectively, with 9 bases between them. Germline values: CDR1 SNHLY, CDR2 FYNNEI. The CDR3 is 13 residues long. CDR3 in amino acids: CASSEMRVYGYTF. The DNA of the CDR3 is TGTGCCAGCAGTGAAATGAGGGTATATGGCTACACCTTC. Full variable domain (remainder filled in from reference TRBV2 and TRBJ1-2): EPEVTQTPSHQVTQMGQEVILRCVPISNHLYFYWYRQILGQKVEFLVSFYNNEISEKSEIFDDQFSVERPDGSNFTLKIRSTKLEDSAMYFCASSEMRVYGYTFGSGTRLTVV.

This clonotype appeared many times. The chain employs TRBV30 and TRBJ2-3, with 8 bases identical to TRBD1. Losses at the gene ends were 5 bases for V and 4 bases for J; bases not matched to a gene: 2. CDR3 length: 12 residues. CDR1 is GTSNPN and CDR2 is SVGIG in the germline V gene (reference sequence). CDR3 DNA: TGTGCCTGGCGACAGGGGTCAGATACGCAGTATTTT. Translated: CAWRQGSDTQYF.

About this clonotype itself: Mismatch with germline at one junction end may stem from a read error. The CDR3 reads CAISESGPGETQYF. In DNA form, the CDR3 reads TGTGCCATCAGTGAATCAGGACCGGGAGAGACCCAGTACTTC. This chain links TRBV6-1 with TRBJ2-5; the D is unclear. Germline CDR1 and CDR2: MNHNS and SASEGT. The CDR3 is 14 residues long.

This clonotype was seen many times. V and J are TRBV11-2 and TRBJ1-2; the match to TRBD1 covers 8 bases. The germline CDR1 and CDR2 sequences are SGHAT and FQNNGV. V was clipped by 5 bases and J by 6 bases; unmatched bases: 2. This CDR3 is built from 12 residues. CDR3 DNA: TGTGCCAGCAGCGACAGGGGTGATGGCTACACCTTC. It yields the protein CASSDRGDGYTF.

The sample holds many counts of this clonotype. The chain employs TRBV12-3 or TRBV12-4 and TRBJ2-7; 8 nucleotides align to TRBD2. Trimming cost V 6 bases and J 0 bases; bases outside gene matches: 7. The CDR3 spans 15 residues. The CDR3 sequence is CASRPRGGLSYEQYF. In DNA form, the CDR3 reads TGTGCCAGCAGGCCCCGGGGGGGCCTCTCCTACGAGCAGTACTTC.

There are many counts of this clonotype. J is TRBJ2-7 and V is TRBV18, with D possibly matching TRBD2 (5 bases). CDR1 and CDR2 from the germline V gene are KGHSH and LQKENI. The V end lost 4 bases, the J end lost 4 bases, and 8 bases lay between the germline ends. CDR3 size: 12 residues. The DNA of the CDR3 is TGTGCCAGCTCACGGACGGGATACGAGCAGTACTTC. This translates into CASSRTGYEQYF.

The V and J genes are TRBV5-1 and TRBJ1-1; TRBD1 might be the D (6 bases). Looked up from germline, CDR1 is SGHRS and CDR2 is YFSETQ. V shed 5 bases and J shed 2 bases, with 22 bases lying between them. The CDR3 runs to 17 residues. The CDR3 here is CASRQNFLTGTNTEAFF. Here the CDR3 DNA reads TGCGCCAGCAGGCAAAACTTTTTAACCGGGACAAACACTGAAGCTTTCTTT.

DNA for the CDR3: TGTGCCAGCAATCACGGGGGGGGCTCCTACAATGAGCAGTTCTTC. It codes for CASNHGGGSYNEQFF. The chain recombines TRBV6-1 with TRBJ2-1, with 8 nucleotides matching TRBD2. With V trimmed by 7 bases and J by 0 bases, 5 bases remained unmatched. Germline values: CDR1 MNHNS, CDR2 SASEGT. CDR3 size: 15 residues.

This clonotype appeared many times. The chain uses TRBV18 and TRBJ1-1, with no clear D. Trimming removed 3 bases from V and 8 bases from J, with 13 bases in between. Germline CDR1 KGHSH, CDR2 LQKENI. The CDR3 runs 13 residues. The CDR3 reads CASSPRTLREAFF. The CDR3 DNA is TGTGCCAGCTCACCGCGGACCCTGCGAGAAGCTTTCTTT.

In this sample, this clonotype turned up a few times. The gene calls are TRBV3-1 and TRBJ1-2, with D tentatively TRBD1 (5 bases). Germline V gene sequence: CDR1 LGHDT, CDR2 YNNKEL (reference sequence). V lost 2 bases to trimming and J lost 4 bases, with 14 bases between them. The CDR3 is 15 residues long. Written as DNA, the CDR3 is TGTGCCAGCAGCCAAATCAAGGGGAGCGCCTATGGCTACACCTTC. It is translated as CASSQIKGSAYGYTF.

This clonotype came up many times. The chain employs TRBV28 and TRBJ2-7; 12 bases map to TRBD1. The CDR3 runs to 15 residues. V was pared by 6 bases and J by 7 bases, with 10 bases of the junction left unmatched. The germline V gene encodes CDR1 MDHEN and CDR2 SYDVKM. CDR3 bases: TGTGCCAGCAGAATCATGGGACAGGGGGCTAATGAGCAGTACTTC. It codes for CASRIMGQGANEQYF.

The chain carries TRBV6-1 and TRBJ2-3, with D uncertain. Germline V CDR1 and CDR2: MNHNS, SASEGT. V lost 5 bases to trimming and J lost 3 bases, with 12 bases between them. There are 14 residues in the CDR3. The CDR3, as DNA: TGTGCCAGCAGTCCTTTAGAGCAAACAGATACGCAGTATTTT. Translating gives CASSPLEQTDTQYF.

This clonotype was recorded at least ten times. This chain connects TRBV7-2 to TRBJ1-1; D perhaps matches TRBD1 (5 bases). From germline, CDR1 is SGHTA and CDR2 FQGNSA. The CDR3 consists of 14 residues. V dropped 1 base and J dropped 6 bases, with 12 bases sitting between them. The CDR3 sequence: CASSLVRVGPEAFF. The CDR3 DNA reads TGTGCCAGCAGCTTAGTCAGGGTCGGGCCTGAAGCTTTCTTT.

The chain recombines TRBV10-3 with TRBJ1-2, with D perhaps TRBD1 (6 bases). Trimming took off 4 bases at V and 8 bases at J, with 14 bases between the two ends. Germline V lookup: CDR1 ENHRY, CDR2 SYGVKD. This CDR3 comprises 13 residues. CDR3 DNA: TGTGCCATCAGTGTGGCAGGGGACGGCGGCTACACCTTC. Amino acid sequence: CAISVAGDGGYTF.

This clonotype was detected once. This chain joins TRBV7-3 and TRBJ2-1; D gene ambiguous. Between the trimmed V and J ends, which lost 5 bases and 8 bases, there was a span of 13 bases. This CDR3 is built from 13 residues. Germline loops: CDR1 SGHTA, CDR2 FQGTGA. The CDR3 loop reads CASSTQWTDEQFF. The CDR3 DNA is TGTGCCAGCAGCACCCAGTGGACCGATGAGCAGTTCTTC.

This clonotype was found many times. This sequence joins TRBV6-1 and TRBJ1-5, with a weak D call TRBD1 (6 bases). This CDR3 spans 18 amino acids. In germline, CDR1 is MNHNS, CDR2 SASEGT. Between the trimmed V and J ends, which lost 3 bases and 0 bases, there was a span of 18 bases. The CDR3 coding sequence is TGTGCCAGCAGTGAGGTGGGGGCTGGGACTTTTAGCAATCAGCCCCAGCATTTT. Translation gives CASSEVGAGTFSNQPQHF.

Only a few counts were recorded for this clonotype. This chain uses TRBV30 with TRBJ1-5, with D uncertain. The CDR3 sequence is 12 residues long. Trimming shortened V by 0 bases and J by 6 bases, and 6 bases separated the two germline ends. Germline V CDR1 and CDR2: GTSNPN, SVGIG (reference sequence). CDR3 nucleotide sequence: TGTGCCTGGAGTGTTGGTGGTCAGCCCCAGCATTTT. It codes for CAWSVGGQPQHF.

This clonotype was seen at least ten times. The rearrangement joins TRBV7-9 to TRBJ2-5; D gene uncertain. Germline CDR1 reads SEHNR; CDR2 reads FQNEAQ (reference sequence). This CDR3 has 14 residues. Trimming cost V 7 bases and J 3 bases, with 15 bases left between them. CDR3 sequence: CASTLSEIEETQYF. The CDR3 DNA is TGTGCCAGCACCCTATCAGAGATAGAAGAGACCCAGTACTTC.

This clonotype appeared a single time. DNA for the CDR3: TGTGCCAGCAATGGGGTTGGGGCCAGCAATCAGCCCCAGCATTTT. Translating gives CASNGVGASNQPQHF. The rearrangement links TRBV6-2 or TRBV6-3 to TRBJ1-5; D might be TRBD1 (5 bases). Germline assignment: CDR1 MNHEY and CDR2 SVGEGT. The length of the CDR3 is 15 residues. Trimming shortened V by 7 bases and J by 1 base, and 14 bases separated the two germline ends.

This clonotype was detected ten times or more. This chain links TRBV6-1 with TRBJ2-5, with 7 positions matching TRBD1. V shed 5 bases and J 4 bases; nucleotides not matched to a gene: 10. The CDR3 totals 15 residues. Per the germline V gene, CDR1 is MNHNS and CDR2 is SASEGT. The CDR3 spells CASSSSTGDRETQYF. CDR3 in DNA: TGTGCCAGCAGTTCGTCTACAGGGGACCGAGAGACCCAGTACTTC.

The chain employs TRBV9 and TRBJ2-1, with 9 bases fitting TRBD1. CDR3 length: 19 amino acids. The trim removed 3 bases at V and 5 bases at J, leaving 18 bases unmatched. Germline values: CDR1 SGDLS, CDR2 YYNGEE. CDR3 sequence: CASSARAGIRDRADNEQFF. CDR3 in DNA: TGTGCCAGCAGCGCCCGAGCCGGGATTCGGGACAGGGCTGACAATGAGCAGTTCTTC.